The rows below give T cell receptor beta chains drawn from one sample of a study of cytomegalovirus exposure and HLA in healthy donors. The protocol was immunoSEQ multiplex PCR, while the TCRdb copy is restricted to in-frame clones and leaves out a portion. The sample consists of some 180,000 clones, 70% to 75% of them appearing once. Sequencing was done on a sample of PBMCs. Receptors were obtained from a male donor in good health and CMV-seronegative. Both conserved end residues are part of each CDR3. D genes are given only for firm matches. Clone size is shown for a subset of rows, as once, few, many or a class of expanded clone.

d_call	v_call	j_call	clone_size	cdr3_aa
.	TRBV7-9	TRBJ1-5	.	CASSPLGADNQPQHF
.	TRBV30	TRBJ1-6	.	CAYHPDSVSSYNSPLHF
TRBD1	TRBV5-4	TRBJ2-5	.	CASSLKQGRETQYF
.	TRBV10-3	TRBJ2-1	.	CAISESLEQFF
.	TRBV6-1	TRBJ1-3	.	CASSEAPRASGVNTIYF
.	TRBV30	TRBJ2-7	.	CAWGDLPGEQYF
.	TRBV28	TRBJ2-3	.	CASSHRETTDTQYF
.	TRBV6-6	TRBJ1-1	.	CASSYSAGMNTEAFF
TRBD2	TRBV19	TRBJ2-2	.	CASSIGLAGGTGELFF
TRBD1	TRBV27	TRBJ1-4	.	CASSPGGKNEKLFF
.	TRBV7-2	TRBJ1-6	few	CASSPQYNSPLHF
.	TRBV11-2	TRBJ1-6	.	CASSLISVDNSPLHF
.	TRBV6-5	TRBJ1-4	few	CASSPRTEEKLFF
TRBD1	TRBV10-1	TRBJ1-5	.	CASSGGQGAEGGNQPQHF
TRBD1	TRBV4-2	TRBJ1-1	.	CASTPGTGNTEAFF
.	TRBV27	TRBJ2-1	.	CASISHTYNEQFF
TRBD1	TRBV9	TRBJ2-5	few	CASSVVPTGPGEQYF
.	TRBV4-3	TRBJ2-2	.	CASSQDWGRGGTGELFF
.	TRBV6-1	TRBJ1-5	.	CASSEEGYQPQHF
.	TRBV15	TRBJ1-3	.	CATSRSSGNTIYF
.	TRBV9	TRBJ1-1	.	CASSPLGPLMNTEAFF
.	TRBV6-5	TRBJ2-6	.	CASSSGSGANVLTF
.	TRBV11-2	TRBJ1-3	.	CASESVGSSGNTIYF
.	TRBV13	TRBJ1-1	many	CASSLRQTTEAFF
.	TRBV7-9	TRBJ1-2	.	CASSEDGGYGYTF
TRBD2	TRBV7-9	TRBJ2-2	.	CASSRLGGQAGELFF
TRBD1	TRBV2	TRBJ2-1	.	CASSGLWGTGEFF
TRBD2	TRBV12-5	TRBJ2-5	.	CASGLGTSGSPGETQYF
TRBD2	TRBV7-3	TRBJ2-1	.	CASSSSGTSGSYNEQFF
TRBD1	TRBV9	TRBJ2-2	.	CASSAGGPGELFF
.	TRBV28	TRBJ1-5	.	CASSLRLLGARGNQPQHF